This T cell receptor (beta chain) was obtained from a study of blood T cell repertoires in COVID-19. About the study: There were acute and convalescent COVID-19 samples, and they came from the United States, Italy and Spain. Sources were T cells, B-cell-depleted T cells, or PBMCs; the material itself was cDNA or gDNA.

The ends lost 0 bases at V and 8 bases at J; junction bases unmatched: 5. CDR1 and CDR2 (germline): SGHTA, FQGNSA. This CDR3 region has 15 residues. Authors' analysis steps: Nucleated cell number was recorded as an estimate derived from reference gene primer amplification. Profiled with immunoSEQ multiplex PCR; TCRdb holds only in-frame clones, not every one. V and J calls and clone size are given by that table; D and trimming were obtained from the DNA. The sample lists hundreds of thousands of clones; around 82% were seen once. Input material: peripheral blood. The clonotype was recovered from a woman in her forties or fifties who had recovered from COVID-19. The chain recombines TRBV7-2 with TRBJ1-5, with 9 bases that match TRBD1. The CDR3 protein is CASSLAGQGEEPQHF. In DNA form, the CDR3 reads TGTGCCAGCAGCTTAGCGGGACAGGGTGAGGAGCCCCAGCATTTT.